The clone carrying this TCR beta chain came up many times. Its specificity is not known. Amplification from RNA transcripts yielded the TCR beta CDR3 regions. First-round RT-PCR used HTBI primers; second-round multiplex PCR followed. Using its own MiXCR run on the multiplex PCR reads, TCRdb lists one record per CDR3 protein. The sample lists about 1.1 million distinct CDR3 sequences, 35% to 40% occurring once. Orbital computed tomography and thyroid ultrasound, along with TRAb, serum thyroxine and clinical symptoms, underpinned diagnosis. The data belong to a study of Graves' ophthalmopathy and Graves' hyperthyroidism. Study in general: Stable hyperthyroidism denotes an absence of ophthalmopathy throughout 18 months of follow-up.

General study points: Among thyroid clonotypes expanded above 0.001 frequency, most also appeared in blood. Predictions made by the model for ophthalmopathy progression reached roughly 70% sensitivity and around 72% specificity.

The V end was cut by 6 bases, the J end by 4 bases, with 16 bases between. The CDR3 covers 13 residues. Germline V lookup: CDR1 DFQATT, CDR2 SNEGSKA (reference sequence). The sequencing sample was made of peripheral blood or thyroid tissue (not recorded which). The sequence derives from an adult man with Graves' hyperthyroidism. The J gene is TRBJ2-7, the V gene TRBV20-1; D unresolved. CDR3 sequence: CSASYASPYEQYF. The CDR3 DNA sequence: TGCAGTGCCAGCTACGCGTCACCTTACGAGCAGTACTTC.